Each of the 22 T cell receptor beta chains below was sequenced from the same sample in a study of cytomegalovirus exposure and HLA in healthy donors. Vbeta (60) and Jbeta (13) primers were used in the PCR. Libraries were prepared by immunoSEQ multiplex PCR; TCRdb keeps only in-frame clonotypes and omits some of them. The sample shows some 130,000 clones, around 80% of them seen only once. Sequencing input: PBMCs. These receptor sequences come from a man between 18 and 35 years old in good health and CMV-seronegative.

The sample holds a few counts of this clone. This rearrangement joins TRBV9 to TRBJ1-3; a weak D match, TRBD1 (6 bases). Germline V lookup: CDR1 SGDLS, CDR2 YYNGEE. The CDR3 covers 14 residues. Trimming removed 4 bases from V and 3 bases from J, with 11 bases in between. The CDR3 nucleotides read TGTGCCAGCAGCCGGGACACCTATGGAAACACCATATATTTT. As protein: CASSRDTYGNTIYF.

The chain uses TRBV12-5 and TRBJ1-6, with a possible D match to TRBD1 (6 bases). The length of the CDR3 is 13 residues. CDR1 is LGHNT, CDR2 FRNRAP, per germline. V was cut by 3 bases and J by 9 bases, with 9 bases left in between. The CDR3 here is CASGLEGGSPLHF. The CDR3 DNA is TGTGCTAGTGGTTTAGAAGGGGGTTCACCCCTCCACTTT.

V gene TRBV7-9 combines with J gene TRBJ2-3, with D possibly TRBD1 on 6 matching bases. CDR1 is SEHNR and CDR2 is FQNEAQ in the germline V gene (reference sequence). The CDR3 has 14 residues. Trimming took off 5 bases at V and 2 bases at J, with 11 bases between the two ends. In DNA form, the CDR3 reads TGTGCCAGCAGCCCACGACAGGACACAGATACGCAGTATTTT. Translating it yields CASSPRQDTDTQYF. The full variable domain, rest sourced from reference TRBV7-9 and TRBJ2-3, is DTGVSQNPRHKITKRGQNVTFRCDPISEHNRLYWYRQTLGQGPEFLTYFQNEAQLEKSRLLSDRFSAERPKGSFSTLEIQRTEQGDSAMYLCASSPRQDTDTQYFGPGTRLTVL.

This rearrangement joins TRBV10-1 to TRBJ2-1; D unresolved. Germline V gene data show CDR1 as WNHNN and CDR2 as SYGVQD (reference sequence). Deletions cut 6 bases from V and 7 bases from J, with 16 bases between. The CDR3 runs to 14 residues. The CDR3 loop reads CASSPATSKNEQFF. The CDR3 nucleotides are TGCGCCAGCAGCCCTGCTACGTCCAAGAATGAGCAGTTCTTC.

The genes are TRBV12-2 and TRBJ2-7; TRBD2, the table's D call, was not compared with the DNA. TRBV12-2 is a known pseudogene. The CDR3 runs 16 residues. The CDR3 is CASRLVGTSGIHEQYF. In DNA, the CDR3 is TGTGCAAGTCGCTTAGTCGGGACTAGCGGGATCCACGAGCAGTACTTC.

This clone appeared a few times. V is TRBV4-3 and J is TRBJ2-2; D not resolved. The CDR3 consists of 14 residues. V lost 0 bases, J lost 6 bases, and 8 bases lay in between. Germline CDR1 is LGHNA and CDR2 is YSLEER. The CDR3 here is CASSQDQLSGELFF. For the CDR3, the DNA is TGCGCCAGCAGCCAAGATCAATTGTCCGGGGAGCTGTTTTTT.

This clone was observed a single time. A junction boundary mismatches the germline segment, possibly from a read error. The V and J genes are TRBV28 and TRBJ2-3; no clear D. This CDR3 spans 13 amino acids. Germline lookup yields CDR1 MDHEN and CDR2 SYDVKM. The chain's CDR3 is CARSSPVTDTQYF. CDR3 sequence (DNA): TGTGCCCGCAGTTCCCCTGTCACAGATACGCAGTATTTT.

The chain combines TRBV29-1 with TRBJ2-1; no clear D gene. The CDR3 has 10 residues. Germline V gives CDR1 SQVTM, CDR2 ANQGSEA. V was shortened by 8 bases and J by 10 bases, with 12 bases between the two germline ends. The CDR3 loop reads CSFGSREQFF. The CDR3 DNA follows: TGCAGCTTTGGAAGCCGGGAGCAGTTCTTC.

In this sample, this clone turned up a few times. The chain couples TRBV5-4 to TRBJ1-4; D call uncertain. Trimming took off 2 bases at V and 4 bases at J, with 9 bases between the two ends. Looked up from germline, CDR1 is SGHNT and CDR2 is YYREEE (reference sequence). CDR3 size: 14 residues. CDR3 nucleotide sequence: TGTGCCAGCAGCTTAAAACAAGTTAATGAAAAACTGTTTTTT. Translating gives CASSLKQVNEKLFF.

This CDR3 reads CAISATGANTEAFF. The CDR3 DNA is TGTGCCATCAGTGCGACAGGGGCGAACACTGAAGCTTTCTTT. This chain joins TRBV10-3 and TRBJ1-1, with 8 bases aligning to TRBD1. Germline CDR1 is ENHRY and CDR2 is SYGVKD. V trimming: 4 bases; J trimming: 1 base; junction bases outside the gene matches: 2. The CDR3 loop spans 14 amino acids.

This chain uses TRBV7-5 with TRBJ2-4; the tabulated D call, TRBD1, remains unverified against the DNA. TRBV7-5 is marked as a pseudogene. The CDR3 is made up of 18 amino acids. The CDR3 nucleotides read TGTGCCAGAAGCTTAGGGACATACCTTCGTGCCGCCAAAAACATTCAGTACTTC. Protein: CARSLGTYLRAAKNIQYF.

About this clone itself: The junction and the germline gene differ at one end; a read error may be behind it. Other DNA sequences from this sample encode an identical CDR3 as well. This chain joins TRBV11-2 and TRBJ1-5; 9 nucleotides align to TRBD1. The CDR3 runs to 14 residues. Germline V CDR1 and CDR2: SGHAT, FQNNGV. CDR3 residues: CASSLDRGNQPQHF. The CDR3 DNA reads TGTGCCAGCAGCCTAGACAGGGGGAATCAGCCCCAGCATTTT.

The V call is TRBV7-3, the J call TRBJ2-1; 8 bases map to TRBD2. Germline assignment: CDR1 SGHTA and CDR2 FQGTGA. Germline trimming cut 5 bases from V and 0 bases from J; bases unmatched to any gene: 18. There are 20 residues in the CDR3. The CDR3 sequence: CASSPAGLEGVKSSYNEQFF. In nucleotides, the CDR3 is TGTGCCAGCAGCCCAGCGGGACTAGAAGGGGTAAAGAGCTCCTACAATGAGCAGTTCTTC.

V is TRBV25-1 and J is TRBJ2-2, with 8 bases identical to TRBD1. Germline CDR1 reads MGHDK; CDR2 reads SYGVNS. Trimming removed 8 bases from V and 1 base from J; junction bases left unmatched: 15. CDR3 length: 18 residues. CDR3 in DNA: TGTGCCAGCGCAAGCGGACAGGGTGTTTCCCTGAACACCGGGGAGCTGTTTTTT. The encoded protein is CASASGQGVSLNTGELFF.

CDR3 region: CASSLYGTSGHEQYF. CDR3 coding DNA: TGTGCCAGCAGTTTATATGGGACTAGTGGTCACGAGCAGTACTTC. The rearrangement links TRBV27 to TRBJ2-7; 8 bases are a match to TRBD2. This CDR3 spans 15 amino acids. The V segment lost 1 base and the J segment 5 bases; nucleotides outside the gene matches: 7. Germline V gene data show CDR1 as MNHEY and CDR2 as SMNVEV (reference sequence).

This clone was seen a single time. The genes are TRBV6-1 and TRBJ2-7; 11 bases are a match to TRBD2. The germline V gene has CDR1 MNHNS and CDR2 SASEGT. The CDR3 is made up of 20 amino acids. With V trimmed by 1 base and J by 0 bases, 14 bases remained unmatched. The DNA of the CDR3 is TGTGCCAGCAGTGAAGGAGGTAGCGGGAGGGCCCGTTTTGTCTCCTACGAGCAGTACGTC. Translating it yields CASSEGGSGRARFVSYEQYV.

V usage is TRBV19 and J usage is TRBJ1-4; perhaps TRBD1 as D (5 bases). V lost 6 bases to trimming and J lost 8 bases, with 19 bases between them. This CDR3 is built from 15 residues. CDR1 and CDR2 (germline): LNHDA, SQIVND (reference sequence). CDR3 amino acids: CASSRQAGGREKLFF. The CDR3 bases are TGTGCCAGTAGCCGTCAGGCTGGGGGGAGAGAAAAACTGTTTTTT.

The V gene is TRBV2, the J gene TRBJ2-5; TRBD2 might be the D (6 bases). V lost 2 bases and J 5 bases, leaving 15 bases between the germline ends. The CDR3 has 15 amino acids. Germline V gene sequence: CDR1 SNHLY, CDR2 FYNNEI. As DNA, the CDR3 is TGTGCCAGCAGTGAAATTTTCGGCGGGACGGAGACCCAGTACTTC. Translation: CASSEIFGGTETQYF.

The chain carries TRBV5-1 and TRBJ2-1, with D possibly TRBD1 on 6 matching bases. V shed 4 bases and J shed 1 base, with 15 bases lying between them. The germline gives CDR1 SGHRS, CDR2 YFSETQ. The CDR3 is 16 amino acids. The CDR3 DNA sequence: TGCGCCAGCAGCCTAACAGGGAGACTTTCCTACAATGAGCAGTTCTTC. Protein sequence: CASSLTGRLSYNEQFF.

Concerning this clone itself: In the same sample, other DNA sequences code for this CDR3. The chain links TRBV7-3 to TRBJ2-1, with 7 bases aligning to TRBD2. Germline CDR1 and CDR2: SGHTA and FQGTGA. J gave up 2 bases and V 2 bases, and 3 bases lay outside the gene matches. CDR3 length equals 15 residues. In DNA form, the CDR3 reads TGTGCCAGCAGCTTAGGGGCGGGAGCCTACAATGAGCAGTTCTTC. Protein sequence: CASSLGAGAYNEQFF.

The CDR3 nucleotides read TGTGCCTGGAGTGTATTCGACAATGAGCAGTTCTTC. Its translation: CAWSVFDNEQFF. The V call is TRBV30, the J call TRBJ2-1; D is uncertain. Between the trimmed V and J ends, which lost 0 bases and 5 bases, there was a span of 5 bases. CDR3 size: 12 residues. Germline V gene sequence: CDR1 GTSNPN, CDR2 SVGIG (reference sequence).

The sample holds many counts of this clone. The chain joins TRBV19 to TRBJ2-5; D is possibly TRBD1 (5 bases). There are 14 residues in the CDR3. With 3 bases removed from V and 2 bases from J, the gap between germline ends came to 10 bases. The germline V gene encodes CDR1 LNHDA and CDR2 SQIVND (reference sequence). The CDR3 spells CASSMSRVQETQYF. The CDR3 coding sequence is TGTGCCAGTAGTATGTCCAGGGTTCAAGAGACCCAGTACTTC.